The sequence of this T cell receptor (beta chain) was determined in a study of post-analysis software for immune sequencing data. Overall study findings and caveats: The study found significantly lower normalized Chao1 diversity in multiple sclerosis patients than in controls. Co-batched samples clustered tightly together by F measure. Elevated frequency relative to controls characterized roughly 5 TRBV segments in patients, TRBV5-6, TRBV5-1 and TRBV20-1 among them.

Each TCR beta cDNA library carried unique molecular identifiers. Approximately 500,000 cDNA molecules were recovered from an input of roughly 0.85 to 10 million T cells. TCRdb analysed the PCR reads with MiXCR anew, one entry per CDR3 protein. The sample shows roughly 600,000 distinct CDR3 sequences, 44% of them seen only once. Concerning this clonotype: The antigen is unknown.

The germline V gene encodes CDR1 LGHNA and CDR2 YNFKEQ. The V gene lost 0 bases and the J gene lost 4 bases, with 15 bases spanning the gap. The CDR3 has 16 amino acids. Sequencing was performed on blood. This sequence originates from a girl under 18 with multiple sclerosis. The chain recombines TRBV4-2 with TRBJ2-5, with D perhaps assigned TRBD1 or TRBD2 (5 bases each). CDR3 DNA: TGTGCCAGCAGCCAAGATTTCGGGCAGGGACGAGAGACCCAGTACTTC. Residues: CASSQDFGQGRETQYF.